Listed here are 5 T cell receptor beta chains from one sample, sequenced in a study of blood T cell repertoires in COVID-19. Produced via immunoSEQ multiplex PCR; TCRdb's table is partial and in-frame only. The data show some 80,000 clones, more than 75% seen once. Input material: peripheral blood. Receptors originate from a human donor in a cohort sampled during active COVID-19.

The chain recombines TRBV6-5 with TRBJ2-1; 8 bases map to TRBD2. The V and J ends lost 2 bases and 5 bases, in that order; junction bases with no gene match: 5. CDR1 MNHEY and CDR2 SVGAGI come from the germline V gene. The CDR3 consists of 15 residues. The CDR3 DNA is TGTGCCAGCAGTTACGGGGCGGGGGGCGACAATGAGCAGTTCTTC. It translates to CASSYGAGGDNEQFF.

This chain uses TRBV5-6 with TRBJ1-2; no reliable D call. From germline, CDR1 is SGHDT and CDR2 YYEEEE. The V and J ends lost 4 bases and 1 base respectively, with 8 bases between them. The CDR3 extends over 13 amino acids. This CDR3 is CASSPRVNYGYTF. CDR3 DNA: TGTGCCAGCAGCCCCCGGGTTAACTATGGCTACACCTTC.

CDR3 sequence: CASSASVGGTQYF. The CDR3 DNA sequence: TGCGCCAGCAGTGCCTCAGTGGGGGGGACCCAGTACTTC. J is TRBJ2-5 and V is TRBV10-1; possible D gene TRBD2, 6 bases. The CDR3 runs to 13 residues. V lost 4 bases and J lost 7, with 13 bases in between. Germline V gene sequence: CDR1 WNHNN, CDR2 SYGVQD (reference sequence).

The chain combines TRBV9 with TRBJ1-6, with no clear D. The CDR3 runs 14 residues. V dropped 3 bases and J dropped 9 bases, with 13 bases sitting between them. CDR1 SGDLS and CDR2 YYNGEE come from the germline V gene. The CDR3 nucleotides read TGTGCCAGCAGCGCCCTTGAGGTGGCTTCACCCCTCCACTTT. Its protein is CASSALEVASPLHF.

In this sample, this clone turned up a few times. Here the CDR3 reads CASTGSGGPNQPQHF. The CDR3, as DNA: TGTGCCAGCACCGGGAGTGGAGGTCCTAATCAGCCCCAGCATTTT. The chain employs TRBV2 and TRBJ1-5; no firm D call. The CDR3 length is 15 residues. CDR1 is SNHLY and CDR2 is FYNNEI in the germline V gene. Trimming left V 7 bases short and J 4 bases short, with 17 bases between.